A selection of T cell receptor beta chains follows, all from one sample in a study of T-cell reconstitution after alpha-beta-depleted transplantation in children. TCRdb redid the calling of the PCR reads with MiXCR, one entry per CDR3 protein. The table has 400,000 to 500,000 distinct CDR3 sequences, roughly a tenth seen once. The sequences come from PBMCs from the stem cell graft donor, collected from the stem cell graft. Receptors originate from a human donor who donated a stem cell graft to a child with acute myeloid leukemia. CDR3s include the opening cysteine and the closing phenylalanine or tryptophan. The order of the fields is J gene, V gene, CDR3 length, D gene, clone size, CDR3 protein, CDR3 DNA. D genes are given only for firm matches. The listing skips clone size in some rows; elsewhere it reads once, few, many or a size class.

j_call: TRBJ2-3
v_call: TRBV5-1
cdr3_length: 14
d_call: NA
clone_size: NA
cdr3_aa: CASSLTRSGDTQYF
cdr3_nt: TGCGCCAGCAGCTTAACACGTTCTGGGGATACGCAGTATTTT

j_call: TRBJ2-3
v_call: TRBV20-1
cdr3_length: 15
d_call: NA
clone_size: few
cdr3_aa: CSARGSGGSGDTQYF
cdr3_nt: TGCAGTGCCAGGGGCTCGGGGGGTTCTGGGGATACGCAGTATTTT

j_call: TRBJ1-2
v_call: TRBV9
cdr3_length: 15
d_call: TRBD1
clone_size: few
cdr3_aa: CASSVGQGKLFGYTF
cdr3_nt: TGTGCCAGCAGCGTAGGACAGGGGAAACTTTTTGGCTACACCTTC

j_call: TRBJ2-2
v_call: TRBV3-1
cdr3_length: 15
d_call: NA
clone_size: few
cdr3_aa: CASSQSNRNTGELFF
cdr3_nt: TGTGCCAGCAGCCAGAGTAATCGGAACACCGGGGAGCTGTTTTTT

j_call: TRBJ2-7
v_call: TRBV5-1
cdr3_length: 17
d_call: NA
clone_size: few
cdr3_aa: CASSLLSPETRTYEQYF
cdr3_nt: TGCGCCAGCAGCTTGCTTTCCCCGGAGACACGGACCTACGAGCAGTACTTC

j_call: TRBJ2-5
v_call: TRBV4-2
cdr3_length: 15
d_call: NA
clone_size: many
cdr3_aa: CASSQEEKTVETQYF
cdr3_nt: TGTGCCAGCAGCCAAGAGGAGAAGACGGTGGAGACCCAGTACTTC

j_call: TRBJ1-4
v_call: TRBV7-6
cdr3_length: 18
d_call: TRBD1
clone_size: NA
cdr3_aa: CASSLDRDRGFRTEKLFF
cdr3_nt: TGTGCCAGCAGCTTAGACCGGGACAGGGGGTTTCGTACTGAAAAACTGTTTTTT

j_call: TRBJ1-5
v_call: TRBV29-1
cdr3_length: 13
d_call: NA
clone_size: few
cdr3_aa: CSVPRLSNQPQHF
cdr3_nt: TGCAGCGTTCCTAGATTAAGCAATCAGCCCCAGCATTTT

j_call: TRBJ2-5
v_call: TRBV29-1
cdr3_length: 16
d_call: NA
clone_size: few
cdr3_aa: CSVTLPGHGSLETQYF
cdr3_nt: TGCAGCGTCACACTACCGGGACACGGATCCTTAGAGACCCAGTACTTC

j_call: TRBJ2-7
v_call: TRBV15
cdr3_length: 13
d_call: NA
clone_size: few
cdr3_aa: CATSMTIIYEQYF
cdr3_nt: TGTGCCACCAGCATGACTATCATCTACGAGCAGTACTTC

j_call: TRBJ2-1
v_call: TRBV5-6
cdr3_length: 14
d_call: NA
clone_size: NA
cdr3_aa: CASSRTSTYNEQFF
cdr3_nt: TGTGCCAGCAGCCGGACATCCACCTACAATGAGCAGTTCTTC

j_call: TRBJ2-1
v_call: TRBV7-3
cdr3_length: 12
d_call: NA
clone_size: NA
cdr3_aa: CASSLSTNEQFF
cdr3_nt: TGTGCCAGCAGCTTATCTACGAATGAGCAGTTCTTC

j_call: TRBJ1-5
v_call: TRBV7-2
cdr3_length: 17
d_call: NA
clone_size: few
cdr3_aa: CASSLRGGPYSNQPQHF
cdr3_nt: TGTGCCAGCAGCTTAAGAGGGGGTCCTTATAGCAATCAGCCCCAGCATTTT

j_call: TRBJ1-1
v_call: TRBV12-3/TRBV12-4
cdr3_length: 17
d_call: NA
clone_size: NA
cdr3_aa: CASTLLMGHKMNTEAFF
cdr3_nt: TGTGCCAGCACCCTTCTGATGGGACACAAAATGAACACTGAAGCTTTCTTT

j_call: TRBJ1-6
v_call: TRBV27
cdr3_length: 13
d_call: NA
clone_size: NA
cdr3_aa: CASSLSKNSPLHF
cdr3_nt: TGTGCCAGCAGTTTATCGAAGAATTCACCCCTCCACTTT

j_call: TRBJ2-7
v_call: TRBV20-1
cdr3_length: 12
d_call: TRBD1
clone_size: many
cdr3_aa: CSADRGSYEQYF
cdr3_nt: TGCAGTGCTGACAGGGGATCCTACGAGCAGTACTTC

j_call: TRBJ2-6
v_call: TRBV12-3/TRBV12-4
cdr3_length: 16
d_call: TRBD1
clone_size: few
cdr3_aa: CASSSTGGAGANVLTF
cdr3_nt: TGTGCCAGCAGTTCTACAGGGGGCGCTGGGGCCAACGTCCTGACTTTC

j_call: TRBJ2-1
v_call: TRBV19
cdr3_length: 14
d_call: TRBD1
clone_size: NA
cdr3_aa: CASSMGQGVNEQFF
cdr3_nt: TGTGCCAGTAGTATGGGACAGGGCGTGAATGAGCAGTTCTTC

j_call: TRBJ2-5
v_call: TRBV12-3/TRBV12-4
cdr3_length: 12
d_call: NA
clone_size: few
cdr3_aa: CASSSWRETQYF
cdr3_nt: TGTGCCAGCAGTTCGTGGAGGGAGACCCAGTACTTC

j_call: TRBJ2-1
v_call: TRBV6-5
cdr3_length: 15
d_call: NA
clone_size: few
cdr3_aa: CASSYRRSSYNEQFF
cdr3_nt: TGTGCCAGCAGTTACCGACGGAGCTCCTACAATGAGCAGTTCTTC

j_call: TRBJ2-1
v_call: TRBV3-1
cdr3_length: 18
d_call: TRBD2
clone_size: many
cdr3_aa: CASSWTSGGPSSYNEQFF
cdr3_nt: TGTGCCAGCAGCTGGACTAGCGGGGGGCCAAGCTCCTACAATGAGCAGTTCTTC

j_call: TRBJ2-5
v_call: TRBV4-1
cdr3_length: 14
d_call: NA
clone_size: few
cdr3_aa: CASSQVRQGETQYF
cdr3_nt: TGCGCCAGCAGCCAAGTTCGGCAGGGAGAGACCCAGTACTTC

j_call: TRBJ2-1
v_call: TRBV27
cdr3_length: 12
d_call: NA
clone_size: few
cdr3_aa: CASSPRGGEQFF
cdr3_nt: TGTGCCAGCAGCCCCAGGGGTGGTGAGCAGTTCTTC

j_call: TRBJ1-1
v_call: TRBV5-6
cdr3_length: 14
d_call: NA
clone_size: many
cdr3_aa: CASSLAHLNTEAFF
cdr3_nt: TGTGCCAGCAGCTTGGCACACTTGAACACTGAAGCTTTCTTT

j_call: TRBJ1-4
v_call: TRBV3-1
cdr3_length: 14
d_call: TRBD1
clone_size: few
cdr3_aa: CASSQPDRGEKLFF
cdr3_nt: TGTGCCAGCAGCCAGCCAGACAGGGGAGAAAAACTGTTTTTT

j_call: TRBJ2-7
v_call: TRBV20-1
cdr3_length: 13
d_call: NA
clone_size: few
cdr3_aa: CSAGAPGIYEQYF
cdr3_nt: TGCAGTGCTGGGGCTCCCGGGATCTACGAGCAGTACTTC

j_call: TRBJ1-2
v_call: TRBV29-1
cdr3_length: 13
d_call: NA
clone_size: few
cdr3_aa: CSVEDRGRDGYTF
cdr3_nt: TGCAGCGTTGAAGATAGGGGCAGAGATGGCTACACCTTC

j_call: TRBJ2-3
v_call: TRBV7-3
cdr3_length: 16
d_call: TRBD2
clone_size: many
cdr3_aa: CASSLTLAGSTDTQYF
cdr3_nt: TGTGCCAGCAGCTTAACTCTAGCGGGGAGCACAGATACGCAGTATTTT

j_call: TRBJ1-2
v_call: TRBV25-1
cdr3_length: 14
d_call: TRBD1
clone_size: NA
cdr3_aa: CASSARDRVFGYTF
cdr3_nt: TGTGCCAGCAGTGCCCGGGACAGGGTTTTTGGCTACACCTTC

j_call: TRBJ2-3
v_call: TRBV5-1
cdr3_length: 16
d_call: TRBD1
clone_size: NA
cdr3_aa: CASSLILTGLTDTQYF
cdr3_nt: TGCGCCAGCAGCCTCATACTGACAGGGTTGACAGATACGCAGTATTTT

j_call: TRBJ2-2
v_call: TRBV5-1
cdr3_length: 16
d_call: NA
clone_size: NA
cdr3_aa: CASSSRRDLNTGELFF
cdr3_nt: TGCGCCAGCAGCTCGCGCCGGGACCTAAACACCGGGGAGCTGTTTTTT

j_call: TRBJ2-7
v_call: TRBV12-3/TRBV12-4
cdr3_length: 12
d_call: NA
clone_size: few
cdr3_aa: CASLGGVAEQYF
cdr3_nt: TGTGCCAGCCTCGGGGGAGTGGCTGAGCAGTACTTC

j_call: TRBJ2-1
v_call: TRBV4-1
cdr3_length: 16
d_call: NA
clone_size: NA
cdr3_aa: CASSQVNKGLYNEQFF
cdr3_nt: TGCGCCAGCAGCCAAGTTAACAAAGGACTATACAATGAGCAGTTCTTC

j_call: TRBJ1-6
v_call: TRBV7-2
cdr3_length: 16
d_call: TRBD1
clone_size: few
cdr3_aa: CASSLRGQVNNSPLHF
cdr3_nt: TGTGCCAGCAGCTTAAGAGGACAGGTCAATAATTCACCCCTCCACTTT

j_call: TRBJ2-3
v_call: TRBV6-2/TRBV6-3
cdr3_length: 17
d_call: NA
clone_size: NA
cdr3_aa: CASSYSPRSADTDTQYF
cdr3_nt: TGTGCCAGCAGTTACTCGCCCAGGTCGGCGGACACAGATACGCAGTATTTT

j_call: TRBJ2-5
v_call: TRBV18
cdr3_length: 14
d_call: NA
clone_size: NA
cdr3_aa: CASSPPAYRETQYF
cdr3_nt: TGTGCCAGCTCACCACCTGCCTACCGGGAGACCCAGTACTTC

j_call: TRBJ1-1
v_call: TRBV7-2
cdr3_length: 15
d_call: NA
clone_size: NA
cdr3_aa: CASSSISTGIPEAFF
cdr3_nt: TGTGCCAGCAGCTCCATATCAACAGGGATCCCTGAAGCTTTCTTT